Listed below are T cell receptor beta chains from one sample, sequenced in a study of blood T cell repertoires in COVID-19. The repertoire was sequenced with immunoSEQ multiplex PCR; TCRdb's copy has only in-frame clones and lacks some. The data contain around 200,000 clones, about nine tenths of them singletons. Source material: PBMCs or T cells enriched from blood (not recorded which). The receptors were gathered from a woman aged 40 to 49 with acute COVID-19. Both conserved end residues are part of each CDR3. D genes are given only for firm matches. The size of a clone is reported for some rows only, either as once, few or many, or as a class for expanded clones.

clone_size d_call j_call v_call cdr3_nt cdr3_aa
- - TRBJ1-2 TRBV23-1 TGCGCCAGCAGTTCCCAAAAAGATCAGGATGGCTACACCTTC CASSSQKDQDGYTF
- - TRBJ2-2 TRBV18 TGTGCCAGCTCACCACGGACAGCCTATGCGAACACCGGGGAGCTGTTTTTT CASSPRTAYANTGELFF
- - TRBJ2-2 TRBV3-1/TRBV3-2 TGTGCCAGCAGCCAGGCGACTAGTCTACATACCGGGGAGCTGTTTTTT CASSQATSLHTGELFF
- - TRBJ1-1 TRBV5-4 TGTGCCAGCAGCTTGGAGTTACACCTAACGGGAGCTTTCTTT CASSLELHLTGAFF
- TRBD1 TRBJ2-1 TRBV3-1/TRBV3-2 TGTGCCAGCAGCCCTGTCAGGGGGCTGGTAAGCAATGAGCAGTTCTTC CASSPVRGLVSNEQFF
- TRBD2 TRBJ2-3 TRBV7-3 TGTGCCAGCAGCTTAGGGCTAGCGGGGGGAAGCACAGATACGCAGTATTTT CASSLGLAGGSTDTQYF
- - TRBJ2-7 TRBV6-2/TRBV6-3 TGTGCCAGCAGTTACGACAGACCCTACGAGCAGTACTTC CASSYDRPYEQYF
- - TRBJ1-1 TRBV27 TGTGCCAGTCTAAGTAAGGGGTTGAACACTGAAGCTTTCTTT CASLSKGLNTEAFF
- - TRBJ1-2 TRBV27 TGTGCCAGCAGTTACGTAGCAGGACAACGCTATGGCTACACCTTC CASSYVAGQRYGYTF
- TRBD1 TRBJ2-3 TRBV6-5 TGTGCCAGCCCCGGGACAGGACGGAGTACAGATACGCAGTATTTT CASPGTGRSTDTQYF
- - TRBJ1-2 TRBV12-3/TRBV12-4 TGTGCCAGCACCCCCGGTCTCTTGGGCTACACCTTC CASTPGLLGYTF
- TRBD1 TRBJ1-1 TRBV28 TGTGCCAGCAGCAACCGACAGGGCGACACTGAAGCTTTCTTT CASSNRQGDTEAFF
- - TRBJ1-6 TRBV12-3/TRBV12-4 TGTGCCAGCAGTTTAGAGACAGCTTCACCCCTCCACTTT CASSLETASPLHF
- - TRBJ1-3 TRBV4-3 TGCGCCAGCAGCCAGGGGAGGGGTGCGGGAGGAAACACCATATATTTT CASSQGRGAGGNTIYF
- - TRBJ2-3 TRBV7-8 TGTGCCAGCAGCTCGAGGACTGGTTTGGGAGGAGATACGCAGTATTTT CASSSRTGLGGDTQYF
- TRBD1 TRBJ1-5 TRBV9 TGTGCCAGCAGCGGGGGACAGAGCAATCAGCCCCAGCATTTT CASSGGQSNQPQHF
once TRBD1 TRBJ1-4 TRBV5-6 TGTGCCAGCAGCTTGCGTCCAGGGGGTACTGAAAAACTGTTTTTT CASSLRPGGTEKLFF
- - TRBJ1-5 TRBV15 TGTGCCACCAGCAGAAATCAGGGGAATCAGCCCCAGCATTTT CATSRNQGNQPQHF
- TRBD1 TRBJ1-2 TRBV19 TGTGCCAGTACCCCTCTACAGGGGGCCCGTCTATTAGAGGGCTACACCTTC CASTPLQGARLLEGYTF
- TRBD1 TRBJ2-1 TRBV18 TGTGCCAGCTCACTAAGACAGGGGATGAATGAGCAGTTCTTC CASSLRQGMNEQFF
- TRBD1 TRBJ2-2 TRBV5-6 TGTGCCAGCAGCTTCACAGGGGTATTATCGAACACCGGGGAGCTGTTTTTT CASSFTGVLSNTGELFF
- - TRBJ1-6 TRBV9 TGTGCCAGCAGCGTAGCTCCACAGGAAAATTCACCCCTCCACTTT CASSVAPQENSPLHF